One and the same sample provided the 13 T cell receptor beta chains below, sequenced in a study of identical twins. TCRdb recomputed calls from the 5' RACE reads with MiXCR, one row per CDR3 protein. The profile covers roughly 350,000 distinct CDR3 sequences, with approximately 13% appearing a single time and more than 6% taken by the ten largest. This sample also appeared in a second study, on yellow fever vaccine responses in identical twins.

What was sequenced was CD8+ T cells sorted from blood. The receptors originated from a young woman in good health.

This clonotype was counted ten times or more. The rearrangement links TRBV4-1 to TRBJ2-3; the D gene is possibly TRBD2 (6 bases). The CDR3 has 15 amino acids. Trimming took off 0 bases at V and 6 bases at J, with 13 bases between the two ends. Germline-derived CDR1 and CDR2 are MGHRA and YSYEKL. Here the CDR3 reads CASSQEHRRGDTQYF. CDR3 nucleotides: TGCGCCAGCAGCCAAGAACACAGACGGGGGGATACGCAGTATTTT.

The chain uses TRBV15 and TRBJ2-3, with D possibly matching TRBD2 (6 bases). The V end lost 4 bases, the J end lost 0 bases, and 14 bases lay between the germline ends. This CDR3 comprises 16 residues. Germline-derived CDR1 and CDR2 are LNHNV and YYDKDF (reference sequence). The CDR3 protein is CATSTIGSTSTDTQYF. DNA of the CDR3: TGTGCCACCAGCACCATCGGGAGTACTAGCACAGATACGCAGTATTTT.

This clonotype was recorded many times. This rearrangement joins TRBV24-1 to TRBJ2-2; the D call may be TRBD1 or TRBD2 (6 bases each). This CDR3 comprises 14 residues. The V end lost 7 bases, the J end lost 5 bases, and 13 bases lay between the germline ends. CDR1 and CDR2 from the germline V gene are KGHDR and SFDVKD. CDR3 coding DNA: TGTGCCACCAGAACGGGGGCAGAGACCGGGGAGCTGTTTTTT. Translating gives CATRTGAETGELFF.

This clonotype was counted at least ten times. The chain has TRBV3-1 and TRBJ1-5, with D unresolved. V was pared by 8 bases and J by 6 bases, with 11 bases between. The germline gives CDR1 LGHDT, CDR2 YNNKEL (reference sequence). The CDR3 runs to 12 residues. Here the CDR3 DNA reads TGTGCCAGCGGGGAGATAGGTCAGCCCCAGCATTTT. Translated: CASGEIGQPQHF.

CDR3 in DNA: TGTGCCAGCAGTTTATCCGGGACAGGGAGAGAAGAGACCCAGTACTTC. This sequence encodes CASSLSGTGREETQYF. The J gene is TRBJ2-5, the V gene TRBV28; 9 bases match TRBD1. J was trimmed by 3 bases and V by 1 base; bases with no gene match: 6. The CDR3 consists of 16 residues. Germline values: CDR1 MDHEN, CDR2 SYDVKM.

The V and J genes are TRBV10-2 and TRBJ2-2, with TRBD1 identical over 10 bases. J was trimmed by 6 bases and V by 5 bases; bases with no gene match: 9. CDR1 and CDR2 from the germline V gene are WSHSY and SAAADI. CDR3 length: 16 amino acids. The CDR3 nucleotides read TGCGCCAGCAGTAAAAGGACAGGGGGTAATTCCGGGGAGCTGTTTTTT. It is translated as CASSKRTGGNSGELFF.

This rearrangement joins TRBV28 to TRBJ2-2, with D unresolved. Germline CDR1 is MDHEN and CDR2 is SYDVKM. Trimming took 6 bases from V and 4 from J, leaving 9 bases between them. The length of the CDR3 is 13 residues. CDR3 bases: TGTGCCAGCAGACCTCCGGGCACCGGGGAGCTGTTTTTT. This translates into CASRPPGTGELFF.

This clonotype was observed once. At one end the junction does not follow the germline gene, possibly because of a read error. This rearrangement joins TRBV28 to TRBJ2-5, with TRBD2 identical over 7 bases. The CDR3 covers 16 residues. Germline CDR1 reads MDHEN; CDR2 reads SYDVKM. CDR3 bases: TGTGCCAACAGTTTCAGCCCTACAGTGGGAGGGGAGACCCAGTACTTC. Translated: CANSFSPTVGGETQYF.

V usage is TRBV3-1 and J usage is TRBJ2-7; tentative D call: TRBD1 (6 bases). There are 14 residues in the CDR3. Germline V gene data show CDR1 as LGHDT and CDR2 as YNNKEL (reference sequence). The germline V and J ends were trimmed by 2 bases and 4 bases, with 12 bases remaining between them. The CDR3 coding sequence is TGTGCCAGCAGCCAACGGGACAAAAGATACGAGCAGTACTTC. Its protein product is CASSQRDKRYEQYF.

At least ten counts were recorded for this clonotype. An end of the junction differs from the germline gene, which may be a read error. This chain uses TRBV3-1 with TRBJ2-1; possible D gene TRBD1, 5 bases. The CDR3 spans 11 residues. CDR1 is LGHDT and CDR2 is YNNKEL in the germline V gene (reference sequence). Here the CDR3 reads CASTLSRPTGF. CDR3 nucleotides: TGTGCCAGCACCCTGTCGAGGCCAACAGGCTTC.

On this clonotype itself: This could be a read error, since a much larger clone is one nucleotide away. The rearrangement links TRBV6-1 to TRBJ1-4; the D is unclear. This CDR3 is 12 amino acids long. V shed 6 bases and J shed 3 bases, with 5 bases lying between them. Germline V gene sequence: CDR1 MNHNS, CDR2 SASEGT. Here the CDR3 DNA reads TGTGCCAGCAGCTTAGCTAATGAAAAACTGTTTTTT. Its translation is CASSLANEKLFF.

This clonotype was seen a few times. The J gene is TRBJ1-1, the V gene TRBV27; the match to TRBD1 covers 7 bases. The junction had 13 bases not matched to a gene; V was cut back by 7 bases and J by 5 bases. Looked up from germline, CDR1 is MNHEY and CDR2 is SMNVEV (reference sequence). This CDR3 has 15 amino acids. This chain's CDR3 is CASKGGGGPFTEAFF. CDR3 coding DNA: TGTGCCAGCAAGGGAGGGGGCGGACCCTTTACTGAAGCTTTCTTT.

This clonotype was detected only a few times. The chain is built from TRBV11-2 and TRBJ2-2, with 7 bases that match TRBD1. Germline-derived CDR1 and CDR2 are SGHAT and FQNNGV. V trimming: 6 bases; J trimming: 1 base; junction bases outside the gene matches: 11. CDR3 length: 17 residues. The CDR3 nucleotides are TGTGCCAGCAGACTCCCCGACAGGGAGTTGAACACCGGGGAGCTGTTTTTT. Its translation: CASRLPDRELNTGELFF.